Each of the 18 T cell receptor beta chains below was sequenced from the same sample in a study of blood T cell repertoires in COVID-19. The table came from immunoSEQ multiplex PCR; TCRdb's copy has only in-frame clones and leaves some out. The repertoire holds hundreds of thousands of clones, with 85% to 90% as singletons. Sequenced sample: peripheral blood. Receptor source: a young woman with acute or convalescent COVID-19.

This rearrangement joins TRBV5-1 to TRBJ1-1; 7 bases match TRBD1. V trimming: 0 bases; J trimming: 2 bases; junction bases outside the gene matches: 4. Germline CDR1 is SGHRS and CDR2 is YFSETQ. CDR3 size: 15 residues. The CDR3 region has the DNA TGCGCCAGCAGCTTGGAGGGGACAGCCAACACTGAAGCTTTCTTT. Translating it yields CASSLEGTANTEAFF.

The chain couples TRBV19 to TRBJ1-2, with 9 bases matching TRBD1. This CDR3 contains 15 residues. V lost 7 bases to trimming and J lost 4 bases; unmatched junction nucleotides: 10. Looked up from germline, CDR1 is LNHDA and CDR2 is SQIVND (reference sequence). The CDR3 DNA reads TGTGCCAGTACCAACCTACAGGGGGCGATCTATGGCTACACCTTC. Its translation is CASTNLQGAIYGYTF.

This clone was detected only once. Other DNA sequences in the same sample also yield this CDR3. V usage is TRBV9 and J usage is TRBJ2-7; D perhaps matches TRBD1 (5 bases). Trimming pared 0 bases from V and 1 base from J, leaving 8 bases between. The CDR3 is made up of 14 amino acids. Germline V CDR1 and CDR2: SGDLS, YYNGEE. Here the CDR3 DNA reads TGTGCCAGCAGCGTAGCTGCAGGGTCCTACGAGCAGTACTTC. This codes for CASSVAAGSYEQYF.

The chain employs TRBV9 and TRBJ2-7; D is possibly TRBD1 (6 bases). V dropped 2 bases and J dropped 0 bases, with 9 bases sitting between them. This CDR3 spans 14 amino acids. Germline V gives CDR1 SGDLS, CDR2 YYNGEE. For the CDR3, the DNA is TGTGCCAGCAGCGTGCAGGGGAGCTCCTACGAGCAGTACTTC. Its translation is CASSVQGSSYEQYF. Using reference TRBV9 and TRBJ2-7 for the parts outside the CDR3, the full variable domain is DSGVTQTPKHLITATGQRVTLRCSPRSGDLSVYWYQQSLDQGLQFLIQYYNGEERAKGNILERFSAQQFPDLHSELNLSSLELGDSALYFCASSVQGSSYEQYFGPGTRLTVT.

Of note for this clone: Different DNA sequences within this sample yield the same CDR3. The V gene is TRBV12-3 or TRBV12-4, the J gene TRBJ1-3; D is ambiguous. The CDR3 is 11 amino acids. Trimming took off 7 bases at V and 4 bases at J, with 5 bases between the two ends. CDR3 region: CASTPGNTIYF. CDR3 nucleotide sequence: TGTGCCAGCACTCCCGGAAACACCATATATTTT.

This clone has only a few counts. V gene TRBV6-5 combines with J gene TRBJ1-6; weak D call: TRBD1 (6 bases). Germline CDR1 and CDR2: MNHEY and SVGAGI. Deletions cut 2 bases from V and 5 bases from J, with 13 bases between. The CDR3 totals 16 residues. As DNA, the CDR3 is TGTGCCAGCAGTTACGACAGGCGCTGGGATAATTCACCCCTCCACTTT. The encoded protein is CASSYDRRWDNSPLHF.

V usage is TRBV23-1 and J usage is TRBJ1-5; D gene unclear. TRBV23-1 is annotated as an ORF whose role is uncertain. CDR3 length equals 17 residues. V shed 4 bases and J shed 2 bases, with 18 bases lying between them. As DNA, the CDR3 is TGCGCCAGCAGTCGCACCCGGGAGGGCTATGGCAATCAGCCCCAGCATTTT. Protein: CASSRTREGYGNQPQHF.

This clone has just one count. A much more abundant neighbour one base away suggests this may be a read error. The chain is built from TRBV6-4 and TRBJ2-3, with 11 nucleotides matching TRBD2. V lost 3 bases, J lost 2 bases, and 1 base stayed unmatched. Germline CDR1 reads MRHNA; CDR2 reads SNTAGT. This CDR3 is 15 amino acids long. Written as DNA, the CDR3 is TGTGCCAGCAGTGAACTAGCGGGGGACACAGATACGCAGTATTTT. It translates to CASSELAGDTDTQYF.

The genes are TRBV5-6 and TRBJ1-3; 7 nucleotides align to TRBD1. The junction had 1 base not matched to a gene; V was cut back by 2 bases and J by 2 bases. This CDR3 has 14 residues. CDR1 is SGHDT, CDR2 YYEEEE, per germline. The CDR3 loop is CASSFGTAGNTIYF. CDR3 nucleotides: TGTGCCAGCAGCTTCGGGACAGCTGGAAACACCATATATTTT.

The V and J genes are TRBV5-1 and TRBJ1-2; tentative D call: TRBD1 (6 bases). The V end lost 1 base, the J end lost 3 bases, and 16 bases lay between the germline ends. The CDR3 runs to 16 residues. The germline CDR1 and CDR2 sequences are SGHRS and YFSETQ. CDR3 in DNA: TGCGCCAGCAGCTTGTTGACAGGCGGTTCGGACTATGGCTACACCTTC. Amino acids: CASSLLTGGSDYGYTF.

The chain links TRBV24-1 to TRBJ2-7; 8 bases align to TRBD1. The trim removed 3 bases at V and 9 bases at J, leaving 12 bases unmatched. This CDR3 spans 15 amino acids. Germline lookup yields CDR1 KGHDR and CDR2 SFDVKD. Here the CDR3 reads CATSDPAGQALGQYF. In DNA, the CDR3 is TGTGCCACCAGTGATCCGGCGGGACAGGCCCTAGGGCAGTACTTC.

The CDR3 spells CASSSSVAKNIQYF. CDR3 DNA: TGTGCCAGCTCATCCTCGGTGGCCAAAAACATTCAGTACTTC. The chain is built from TRBV6-5 and TRBJ2-4, with D uncertain. V lost 8 bases to trimming and J lost 1 base, with 12 bases between them. The CDR3 loop spans 14 amino acids. Germline V gives CDR1 MNHEY, CDR2 SVGAGI.

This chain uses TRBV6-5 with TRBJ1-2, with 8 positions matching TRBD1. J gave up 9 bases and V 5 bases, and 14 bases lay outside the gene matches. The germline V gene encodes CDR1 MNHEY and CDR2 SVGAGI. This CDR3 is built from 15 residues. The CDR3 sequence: CASSPGQGLTMRYTF. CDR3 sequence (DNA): TGTGCCAGCAGTCCAGGACAGGGACTAACTATGCGCTACACCTTC.

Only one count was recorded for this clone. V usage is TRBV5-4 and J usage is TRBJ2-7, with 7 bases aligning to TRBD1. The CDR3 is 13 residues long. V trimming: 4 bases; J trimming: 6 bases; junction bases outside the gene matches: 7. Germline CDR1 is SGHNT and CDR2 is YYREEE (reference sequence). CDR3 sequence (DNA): TGTGCCAGCAGCGTTACAGGGGTAGGCGAGCAGTACTTC. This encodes CASSVTGVGEQYF.

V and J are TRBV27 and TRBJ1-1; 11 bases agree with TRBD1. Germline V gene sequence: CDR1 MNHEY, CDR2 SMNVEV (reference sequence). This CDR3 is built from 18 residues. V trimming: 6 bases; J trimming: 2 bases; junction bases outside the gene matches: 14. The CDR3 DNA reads TGTGCCAGCAGCCGAACAACTCAGGGACAGGGGGAAAACACTGAAGCTTTCTTT. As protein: CASSRTTQGQGENTEAFF.

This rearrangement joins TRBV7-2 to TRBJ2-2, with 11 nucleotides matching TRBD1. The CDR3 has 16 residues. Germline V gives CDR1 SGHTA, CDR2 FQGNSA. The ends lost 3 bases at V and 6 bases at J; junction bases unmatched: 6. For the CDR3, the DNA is TGTGCCAGCAGCTTCCCAGGACAGGGGGCCTCCGGGGAGCTGTTTTTT. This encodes CASSFPGQGASGELFF.

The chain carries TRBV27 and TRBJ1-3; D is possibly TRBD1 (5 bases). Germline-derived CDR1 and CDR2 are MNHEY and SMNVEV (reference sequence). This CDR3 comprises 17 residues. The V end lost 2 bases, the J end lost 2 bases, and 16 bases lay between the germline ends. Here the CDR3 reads CASSLRRQGRTGNTIYF. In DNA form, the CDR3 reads TGTGCCAGCAGTTTACGTCGCCAGGGAAGGACTGGAAACACCATATATTTT.

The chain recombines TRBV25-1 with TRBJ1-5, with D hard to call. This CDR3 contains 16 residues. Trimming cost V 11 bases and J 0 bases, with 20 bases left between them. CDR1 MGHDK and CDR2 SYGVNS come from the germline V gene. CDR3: CALTYSGAYSNQPQHF. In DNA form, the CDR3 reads TGTGCCCTTACCTATTCAGGTGCCTATAGCAATCAGCCCCAGCATTTT. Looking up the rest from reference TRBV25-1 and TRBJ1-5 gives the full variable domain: EADIYQTPRYLVIGTGKKITLECSQTMGHDKMYWYQQDPGMELHLIHYSYGVNSTEKGDLSSESTVSRIRTEHFPLTLESARPSHTSQYLCALTYSGAYSNQPQHFGDGTRLSIL.